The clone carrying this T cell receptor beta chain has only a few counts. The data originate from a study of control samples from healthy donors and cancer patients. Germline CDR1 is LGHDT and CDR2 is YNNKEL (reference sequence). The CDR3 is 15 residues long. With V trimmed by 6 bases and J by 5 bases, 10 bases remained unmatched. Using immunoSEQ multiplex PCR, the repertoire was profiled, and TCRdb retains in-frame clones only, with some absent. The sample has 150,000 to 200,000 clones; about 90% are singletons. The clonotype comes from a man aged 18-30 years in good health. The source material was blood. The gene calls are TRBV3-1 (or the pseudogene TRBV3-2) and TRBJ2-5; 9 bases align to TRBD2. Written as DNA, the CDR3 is TGTGCCAGCAGACCTGGGACTAGCATCTGGGAGACCCAGTACTTC. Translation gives CASRPGTSIWETQYF.